This T cell receptor (beta chain) was identified during a study of human T cells and chemical hapten exposure (dated by TCRdb to the early 2020s). Turning to the overall study: For sensitization, 2% DPC in acetone was applied to a roughly 2 cm by roughly 2 cm area of upper inner arm skin. Blood samples were taken from patients before sensitization (week 0) and then at 2, 6 and about 24 weeks after DPC sensitization. The libraries were sequenced as a pool, and the TCR yield per sample differed mostly because of small variations in library volumes within the pool. Patients additionally received weekly therapeutic DPC doses to the scalp throughout the roughly 23-week study period. For TCR sequencing, blood came from 25 to 35 alopecia patients at anywhere from one to four time points (pre-sensitization, 2, 6 and 24 weeks). Patch tests used Finn chambers with 0.01% DPC on the upper back, scored after 6 days by International Contact Dermatitis Research Group standards. The study tracked peripheral blood TCR repertoire changes in vivo during primary and secondary sensitization to the hapten diphenylcyclopropenone (DPC) in alopecia patients. Each blood RNA sample was used to sequence both TCR alpha and TCR beta chains. The mostly female patient cohort included alopecia areata with under or over 50% scalp involvement, alopecia totalis and alopecia universalis. What the authors observed across the whole study: Because all patients had alopecia, a presumed autoimmune disease, the immune response of the patients might differ from that of healthy individuals. The number of TCRs above 1 in 1000 frequency did not change with DPC sensitization; there was no evidence of global repertoire structure alterations. Repeated subsampling changed both the strength of the expansion versus patch-test correlation and the threshold at which the correlation became significant. Expanded TCRs formed significantly more large CDR3 similarity clusters than pre-sensitization or healthy control sets, consistent with antigen-driven responses. The number of PT1 expanded TCRs positively correlated with patch test score, significant at thresholds 8, 16 and 32 but not 4.

The time point tag for this specimen amounts to: patch test 3, about 24 weeks after DPC sensitization. The sample's treatment or condition, from its label and the paper: therapeutic diphenylcyclopropenone sensitization with weekly scalp DPC. Total RNA was isolated from unfractionated whole blood collected in Tempus Blood RNA tubes. At every patch-test visit, the blood draw took place before the patch test was put on. Eligible patients were aged 18 to 70, diagnosed with alopecia, deemed suitable for DPC therapy, and excluded if pregnant. This clonotype was detected ten times or more. Its antigen specificity is not known. No much larger clonotype is one base removed from it; base qualities were not supplied. Libraries came from RACE. The sequencer was a NextSeq 500. Library preparation attached unique molecular identifiers to individual cDNA molecules for quantitative, reproducible TCR counting. Processing in the source paper ran as follows. A median of roughly 99,000 TCRs per sample was observed, with a range of about 20,000 to 700,000. The Decombinator software suite was used to annotate the V, J and CDR3 of the TCR reads. To make PS versus PT1 abundance plots, every sample was subsampled to the same number of TCRs (28,000). Expanded TCRs were defined as absent before sensitization and observed at least eight times at the 2-week time point. TCRdb itself trimmed the public reads at Q25 with fastp, ran MiXCR and retained productive beta chains. Rows merge per CDR3 protein into single entries with the most common DNA and genes. The V and J calls and clone size come from TCRdb's table, not from the authors' own analysis. Within this sample are 38,000 or so distinct CDR3 sequences, with more than 8% of them counted one time only. Jointly, the top ten make up approximately 24% of the sample.

V and J are truncated by 5 bases and 8 bases respectively, leaving an intervening sequence of 19 bases. Looking up the germline V gene yields CDR1 MNHEY and CDR2 SVGEGT. The cysteine opens and the phenylalanine closes a CDR3 of 15 amino acids. This entry keeps only the CDR3 DNA: 45 bases, framed from base 1. The specimen was whole blood, collected in connection with sensitization to the hapten diphenylcyclopropenone (DPC). This clonotype was sampled from a man aged 45-60 years with alopecia areata. Some clones in this sample may be carry-over from other donors' samples. The chain is assembled from TRBV6-2 or TRBV6-3 and TRBJ2-4, with the D gene too uncertain to name. The DNA sequence is given as TGTGCCAGCAGTACACCCGAGGCCCTACGTCACATTCAGTACTTC. This yields the protein CASSTPEALRHIQYF.